The rows below give T cell receptor beta chains drawn from one sample of a study of cytomegalovirus exposure and HLA in healthy donors. Some clones are missing from TCRdb's copy, which holds only in-frame ones; the method was immunoSEQ multiplex PCR. The table has 65,000 to 85,000 clones, around three quarters seen once; the top ten hold less than 25%. Sequencing was carried out using PBMCs. The receptors derive from a woman aged 40-49 years in good health and CMV-seropositive. Both conserved end residues are part of each CDR3. A D gene is named only where the DNA matches it firmly. Size values are once, few and many counts, or a class for expanded clones, and some rows have none.

TRBV7-8	-	TRBJ2-4	TRBD2	TGTGCCAGCAGCTTAGATAGCGGACTAGCGGGAGGTCCGTCTAGCCCGGACATTCAGTACTTC	CASSLDSGLAGGPSSPDIQYF
TRBV28	-	TRBJ1-5	TRBD1	TGTGCCAGCAGCCCGGACAGGGATTTCTATAGCAATCAGCCCCAGCATTTT	CASSPDRDFYSNQPQHF
TRBV28	few	TRBJ2-1	TRBD2	TGTGCCAGCAGTGATTCCGGGAGCGGGACGCTTTACAATGAGCAGTTCTTC	CASSDSGSGTLYNEQFF
TRBV5-1	few	TRBJ2-7	-	TGCGCCAGCAGCTTGGTGCTATCCTACGAGCAGTACTTC	CASSLVLSYEQYF
TRBV25-1	-	TRBJ2-7	TRBD1	TGTGCCAGCAGTGAACCGGGACAGGGCTACTCCTACGAGCAGTACTTC	CASSEPGQGYSYEQYF
TRBV5-1	-	TRBJ2-5	TRBD2	TGCGCCAGCAGCTTGGCCCTTGCGGGGGGGCTGGAGACCCAGTACTTC	CASSLALAGGLETQYF
TRBV4-1	-	TRBJ2-3	-	TGCGCCAGCAGCCAAGCCTCTACACTAGGGACAGATACGCAGTATTTT	CASSQASTLGTDTQYF
TRBV30	-	TRBJ1-5	-	TGTGCCTGGACCCTTGGGGCACTAAATCAGCCCCAGCATTTT	CAWTLGALNQPQHF
TRBV18	-	TRBJ2-1	-	TGTGCCAGCTCACCGCCCGGGACTCAAAACAATGAGCAGTTCTTC	CASSPPGTQNNEQFF
TRBV29-1	-	TRBJ1-3	TRBD1	TGCAGCGTTGGGACAGGGGTTCATGGAAACACCATATATTTT	CSVGTGVHGNTIYF
TRBV30	-	TRBJ1-5	-	TGTGCCTGGAGTGGGACAGCTAATCAGCCCCAGCATTTT	CAWSGTANQPQHF
TRBV5-1	once	TRBJ2-7	-	TGCGCCAGCAGCCCCTCCTCGCGGGGGCGAACAAGCGGGGCCTTCTACGAGCAGTACTTC	CASSPSSRGRTSGAFYEQYF
TRBV5-6	-	TRBJ1-1	-	TGTGCCAGCAGCTTTGGGCAGGGACAATTAAGCACTTTCTTT	CASSFGQGQLSTFF
TRBV21-1	-	TRBJ1-2	-	TGTGCCAGCAGCCGGGACAATGGCTACACCTTC	CASSRDNGYTF
TRBV7-9	few	TRBJ2-5	TRBD2	TGTGCCAGCAGCTTAGGGTCGGGAAGCGGGGAGGAGACCCAGTACTTC	CASSLGSGSGEETQYF
TRBV7-8	-	TRBJ2-3	TRBD2	TGTGCCAGCAGCTTGAAGGGACTAGCGGGAGGCATCACAGATACGCAGTATTTT	CASSLKGLAGGITDTQYF
TRBV6-6	once	TRBJ2-1	TRBD1	TGTGCCAGCAGTTCCGGGACAGGGGGCAATGAGCAGTTCTTC	CASSSGTGGNEQFF
TRBV7-9	-	TRBJ1-1	-	TGTGCCAGCAGCTTGGAGGGGCGGGAAGCTTTCTTT	CASSLEGREAFF
TRBV6-1	-	TRBJ2-2	TRBD1	TGTGCCAGCCCCAAGGGGACAGTTAACACCGGGGAGCTGTTTTTT	CASPKGTVNTGELFF
TRBV5-4	-	TRBJ2-2	-	TGTGCCAGCAACGAAGACACTCGTCGCAACACCGGGGAGCTGTTTTTT	CASNEDTRRNTGELFF
TRBV2	few	TRBJ1-5	-	TGTGCCAGCAGAAGAGGCTTGGACAGCCCGGGATATTTT	CASRRGLDSPGYF
TRBV7-9	-	TRBJ2-1	TRBD2	TGTGCCACTAGGGGGTTGGCGGGGGGTCGGGATGAGCAGTTCTTC	CATRGLAGGRDEQFF
TRBV5-5	once	TRBJ2-1	TRBD1	TGTGCCAGCAGCTTGAGGGACAGCCCGAACAATGAGCAGTTCTTC	CASSLRDSPNNEQFF
TRBV7-6	-	TRBJ1-1	-	TGTGCCAGCAGCCAGGGGAACACTGAAGCTTTCTTT	CASSQGNTEAFF
TRBV6-1	-	TRBJ2-7	-	TGTGCCAGCAGTGCCCTCCGGGACATCTGGACCTACGAGCAGTACTTC	CASSALRDIWTYEQYF
TRBV21-1	few	TRBJ2-7	-	TGTGCCAGCAGCAACTGGTGGTCTAGCGGGAGTATTTACGAGCAGTACTTC	CASSNWWSSGSIYEQYF
TRBV6-1	-	TRBJ1-2	-	TGTGCCAGCAGTGGATACAGCTATGGCTACACCTTC	CASSGYSYGYTF
TRBV6-6	-	TRBJ2-5	TRBD2	TGTGCCAGCGGACGCGGGGGGGCCCAAGAGACCCAGTACTTC	CASGRGGAQETQYF
TRBV7-8	few	TRBJ2-5	-	TGTGCCAGCAGCTTAGCGAGGACTAATCAAGAGACCCAGTACTTC	CASSLARTNQETQYF
TRBV30	once	TRBJ2-4	TRBD2	TGTGCCTGGAGTTATGTAGCCCTAGCGGGAAACCAGGGGCCCAAAAACATTCAGTACTTC	CAWSYVALAGNQGPKNIQYF
TRBV18	-	TRBJ1-5	-	TGTGCCAGCTCACTCCAGGATAGCAATCAGCCCCAGCATTTT	CASSLQDSNQPQHF
TRBV12-5	-	TRBJ1-2	TRBD1	TGTGCTAGTGGTTTGGATCGACAGGGGATTGTTTTGAACTATGGCTACACCTTC	CASGLDRQGIVLNYGYTF
TRBV30	-	TRBJ1-5	-	TGTGCCTGGAGTCCAGGGCCGAATCAGCCCCAGCATTTT	CAWSPGPNQPQHF
TRBV5-4	few	TRBJ2-6	-	TGTGCCAGCAGCCTGGACACCCGCTCTGGGGCCAACGTCCTGACTTTC	CASSLDTRSGANVLTF
TRBV13	-	TRBJ1-1	-	TGTGCCAGCAGCTTAGGCGAGGACAGCGAAGCTTTCTTT	CASSLGEDSEAFF
TRBV7-9	once	TRBJ2-5	TRBD2	TGTGCCAGCAGCTTAGGACTAGCGACGTACCAAGAGACCCAGTACTTC	CASSLGLATYQETQYF
TRBV6-1	-	TRBJ2-1	TRBD2	TGTGCCAGCAGACCCAGCGGGGGGGCCGGTAGTGAGCAGTTCTTC	CASRPSGGAGSEQFF
TRBV10-3	few	TRBJ2-3	-	TGTGCCATCAGTGAGTCGAACGGTCTGCACACAGATACGCAGTATTTT	CAISESNGLHTDTQYF
TRBV10-3	-	TRBJ2-3	TRBD2	TGTGCCATCAGCACCCGACTAGCAAGCACAGATACGCAGTATTTT	CAISTRLASTDTQYF
TRBV9	-	TRBJ2-1	TRBD2	TGTGCCAGCAGCGTAGGGTCTAGCGGGGGGGCCAGTGAGCAGTTCTTC	CASSVGSSGGASEQFF
TRBV18	few	TRBJ2-1	TRBD2	TGTGCCAGCTCACCTGGGACTAGCGGGAGTCTGGATGAGCAGTTCTTC	CASSPGTSGSLDEQFF
TRBV7-9	-	TRBJ1-1	-	TGTGCCAGCAGCCGGACGGGGGGGGGCATGACTGAAGCTTTCTTT	CASSRTGGGMTEAFF